Listed below are T cell receptor beta chains from one sample, sequenced in a study of cytotoxic CD8 clonotypes in ibrutinib-treated CLL. Method: immunoSEQ multiplex PCR; TCRdb's copy keeps in-frame clones and lacks some. The sample comprises more than 150,000 clones, around three quarters of which are singletons, and around an eighth rests with the top ten. This material consisted of PBMCs, taken after 24 months of ibrutinib treatment. These receptors all stem from a human donor with chronic lymphocytic leukemia. Each CDR3 is given with its conserved first and last residue. The order of the fields is J gene, D gene, V gene, clone size, CDR3 DNA, CDR3 protein. A D gene is named only where the DNA matches it firmly. Expanded clones are given a class, and other clones once, few, many or no size at all.

>TRBJ2-7|TRBD1|TRBV5-1|few
TGCGCCAGCAGCTTGGCCGGGACAGGGGAGCAGTACTTC
CASSLAGTGEQYF
>TRBJ1-1|TRBD1|TRBV7-2|.
TGTGCCAGCAGCCTAAGACAGGGTTGGACTGAAGCTTTCTTT
CASSLRQGWTEAFF
>TRBJ1-5|.|TRBV19|few
TGTGCCAGTAGTTACAGCGGTCAGCCCCAGCATTTT
CASSYSGQPQHF
>TRBJ2-4|TRBD1|TRBV30|.
TGTGCCTGGAGTTCACAGGGGGTAGCCAAAAACATTCAGTACTTC
CAWSSQGVAKNIQYF
>TRBJ2-3|.|TRBV13|.
TGTGCCAGCAGCTCATTTGGGGTGGATACGCAGTATTTT
CASSSFGVDTQYF
>TRBJ1-4|.|TRBV10-3|.
TGTGCCATCAGTGACCCCGGTACCCGGGACGAAAAACTGTTTTTT
CAISDPGTRDEKLFF
>TRBJ1-1|.|TRBV6-1|.
TGTGCCAGCAGTTATGGCAGGTCCACTGAAGCTTTCTTT
CASSYGRSTEAFF
>TRBJ2-3|TRBD2|TRBV28|.
TGTGCCAGCACCCCGGGTAGCGGGAGAGGAGGCACAGATACGCAGTATTTT
CASTPGSGRGGTDTQYF
>TRBJ2-7|TRBD2|TRBV7-2|few
TGTGCCACCTATATAGCGGGAGACGAGCAGTACTTC
CATYIAGDEQYF
>TRBJ2-3|.|TRBV4-2|.
TGTGCCAGCAGCCCTGGTGCCGATACGCAGTATTTT
CASSPGADTQYF